The present T cell receptor (beta chain) was sequenced within a study of regulatory T cells in long-lasting Graves disease. General study findings and limits: Persistent disease preferred TRBV28, TRBJ1-2 and TRBJ2-5.

This clonotype was counted ten times or more. Its matching antigen is unknown. The time point is: persistent/refractory GD, antithyroid drugs over 5 years with positive TRAb. PBMC RNA served as the TCR library source. The authors diagnosed Graves' disease using American Thyroid Association guidelines. Germline lookup yields CDR1 MDHEN and CDR2 SYDVKM. The CDR3 totals 14 residues. V lost 6 bases and J lost 0, with 9 bases in between. Arm-PCR with iRepertoire HTBI primers amplified the CDR3 regions for these TCR beta libraries. How the authors handled the data: Identified across the samples were 55 to 75 TRBV segments and about 14 TRBJ segments. TCRdb reanalysed the multiplex PCR reads using MiXCR and keeps one entry per CDR3 protein. TCRdb, not the original authors, processed these V and J calls. This sample has 450,000 or so distinct CDR3 sequences, with 22% found just once.

The J gene is TRBJ1-5, the V gene TRBV28; D is possibly TRBD1 (6 bases). The sequencing here drew on peripheral blood mononuclear cells (PBMCs), taken when the disease was refractory, from a patient treated with antithyroid drugs. The receptor was isolated from a female donor with Graves disease. Here the CDR3 DNA reads TGTGCCAGCAGGGGACAAAATAGCAATCAGCCCCAGCATTTT. This encodes CASRGQNSNQPQHF.